This T cell receptor (beta chain) emerged from a study of Ad26.COV2.S vaccination and SARS-CoV-2 variants. Study at large: Ad26.COV2.S, an intramuscular injection, was given once or twice 56 days apart. Study outcomes and limitations: Responses of spike-specific T cells (both CD8+ and CD4+) reportedly showed substantial breadth after vaccination.

Measured with immunoSEQ multiplex PCR; TCRdb has only the in-frame clones, and not every one. The data contain roughly 300,000 clones, around 89% of them seen just once; the ten biggest clones take up around 6.4%. Indicated treatment: around 19 received Ad26.COV2.S at low or high dose, single or two shots; roughly 5 received placebo; per-sample allocation not given. Each sample was drawn 63 days after the first injection (of vaccine or placebo). The CDR3 spans 17 residues. CDR1 MDHEN and CDR2 SYDVKM come from the germline V gene. The J segment lost 1 base and the V segment lost 2 bases, leaving 10 bases of the junction unmatched. Notes on this clone: Its antigen is currently unknown.

The sample consisted of peripheral blood, taken in a trial of Ad26.COV2.S vaccine versus placebo. This TCR was recovered from a person between 18 and 65 years old who received the Ad26.COV2.S COVID-19 vaccine or a placebo. The chain has TRBV28 and TRBJ1-1, with 7 positions matching TRBD1. CDR3: CASSLDRVGGGNTEAFF. For the CDR3, the DNA is TGTGCCAGCAGTTTAGACAGGGTGGGCGGCGGGAACACTGAAGCTTTCTTT. Variable domain in full (rest from reference TRBV28 and TRBJ1-1): DVKVTQSSRYLVKRTGEKVFLECVQDMDHENMFWYRQDPGLGLRLIYFSYDVKMKEKGDIPEGYSVSREKKERFSLILESASTNQTSMYLCASSLDRVGGGNTEAFFGQGTRLTVV.